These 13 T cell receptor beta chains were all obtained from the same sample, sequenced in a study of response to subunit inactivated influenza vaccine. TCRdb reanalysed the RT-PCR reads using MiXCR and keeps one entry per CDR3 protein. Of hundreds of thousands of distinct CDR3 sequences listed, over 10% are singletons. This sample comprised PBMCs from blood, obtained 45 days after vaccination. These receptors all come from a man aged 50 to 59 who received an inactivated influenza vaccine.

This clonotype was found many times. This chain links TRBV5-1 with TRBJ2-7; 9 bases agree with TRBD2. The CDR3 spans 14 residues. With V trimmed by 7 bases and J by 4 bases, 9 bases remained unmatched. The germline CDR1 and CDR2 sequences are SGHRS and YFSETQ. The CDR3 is CASRPFAGGYEQYF. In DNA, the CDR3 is TGCGCCAGCCGACCATTCGCGGGAGGGTACGAGCAGTACTTC.

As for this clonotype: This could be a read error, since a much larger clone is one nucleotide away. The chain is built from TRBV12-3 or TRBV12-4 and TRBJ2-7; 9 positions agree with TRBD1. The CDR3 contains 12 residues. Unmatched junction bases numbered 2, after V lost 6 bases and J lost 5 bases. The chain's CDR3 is CASRGTGHEQYF. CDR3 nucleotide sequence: TGTGCCAGCAGAGGGACAGGGCACGAGCAGTACTTC.

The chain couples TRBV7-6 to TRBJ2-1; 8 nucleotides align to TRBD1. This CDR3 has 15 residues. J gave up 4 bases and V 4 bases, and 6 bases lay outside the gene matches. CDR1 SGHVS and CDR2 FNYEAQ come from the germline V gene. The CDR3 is CASSSTGVPYNEQFF. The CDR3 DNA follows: TGTGCCAGCAGCTCGACAGGGGTACCTTACAATGAGCAGTTCTTC.

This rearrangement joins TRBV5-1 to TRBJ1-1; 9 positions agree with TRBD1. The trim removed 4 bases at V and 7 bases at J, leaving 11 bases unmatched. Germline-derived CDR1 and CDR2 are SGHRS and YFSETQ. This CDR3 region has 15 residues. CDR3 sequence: CASSQQGADQSEAFF. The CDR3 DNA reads TGCGCCAGCAGCCAACAGGGGGCCGACCAAAGTGAAGCTTTCTTT. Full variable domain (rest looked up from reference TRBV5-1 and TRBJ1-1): KAGVTQTPRYLIKTRGQQVTLSCSPISGHRSVSWYQQTPGQGLQFLFEYFSETQRNKGNFPGRFSGRQFSNSRSEMNVSTLELGDSALYLCASSQQGADQSEAFFGQGTRLTVV.

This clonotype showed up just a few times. The CDR3 DNA sequence: TGTGCCAGCAGTATCCGGGACAGGGTAGATCAGCCCCAGCATTTT. Residues: CASSIRDRVDQPQHF. This sequence joins TRBV6-1 and TRBJ1-5; the match to TRBD1 covers 9 bases. Germline values: CDR1 MNHNS, CDR2 SASEGT. The CDR3 loop spans 15 amino acids. Trimming took 5 bases from V and 5 from J; bases not matched to a gene: 7.

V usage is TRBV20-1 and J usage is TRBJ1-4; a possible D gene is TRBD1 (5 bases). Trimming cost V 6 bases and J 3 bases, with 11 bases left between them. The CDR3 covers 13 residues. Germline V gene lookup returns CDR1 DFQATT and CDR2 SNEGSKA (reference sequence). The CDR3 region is CSAMGLSNEKLFF. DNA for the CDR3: TGCAGTGCGATGGGACTCTCTAATGAAAAACTGTTTTTT.

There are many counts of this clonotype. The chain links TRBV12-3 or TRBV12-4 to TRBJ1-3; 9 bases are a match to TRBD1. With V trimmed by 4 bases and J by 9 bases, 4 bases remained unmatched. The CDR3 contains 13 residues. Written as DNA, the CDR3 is TGTGCCAGCAGTTCCACAGGGGGCGCCACCATATATTTT. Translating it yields CASSSTGGATIYF.

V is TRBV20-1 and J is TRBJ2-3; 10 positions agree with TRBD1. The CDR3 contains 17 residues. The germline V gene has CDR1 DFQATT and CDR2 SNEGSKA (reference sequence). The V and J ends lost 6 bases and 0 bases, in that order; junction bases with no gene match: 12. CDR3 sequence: CSAPSYGTGASTDTQYF. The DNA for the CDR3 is TGCAGTGCCCCCTCCTATGGGACAGGGGCTAGCACAGATACGCAGTATTTT.

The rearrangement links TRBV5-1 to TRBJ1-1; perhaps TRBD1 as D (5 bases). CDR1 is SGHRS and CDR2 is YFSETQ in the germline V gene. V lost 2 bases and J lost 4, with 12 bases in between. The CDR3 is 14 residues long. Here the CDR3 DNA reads TGCGCCAGCAGCTTTTCAGGGATGAGCACTGAAGCTTTCTTT. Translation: CASSFSGMSTEAFF.

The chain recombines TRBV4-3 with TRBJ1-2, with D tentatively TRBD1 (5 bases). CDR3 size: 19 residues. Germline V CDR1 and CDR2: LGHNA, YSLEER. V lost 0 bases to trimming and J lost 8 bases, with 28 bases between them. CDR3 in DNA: TGCGCCAGCAGCCAAGATGATTGGTACAAGGGGCCCCATGGGGACGGCTACACCTTC. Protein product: CASSQDDWYKGPHGDGYTF.

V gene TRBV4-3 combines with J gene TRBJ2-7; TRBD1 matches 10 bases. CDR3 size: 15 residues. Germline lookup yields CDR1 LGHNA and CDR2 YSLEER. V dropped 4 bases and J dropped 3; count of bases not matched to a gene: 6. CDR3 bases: TGCGCCAGCAGCCCCGGGACAGGGGCCCTCTACGAGCAGTACTTC. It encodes CASSPGTGALYEQYF.

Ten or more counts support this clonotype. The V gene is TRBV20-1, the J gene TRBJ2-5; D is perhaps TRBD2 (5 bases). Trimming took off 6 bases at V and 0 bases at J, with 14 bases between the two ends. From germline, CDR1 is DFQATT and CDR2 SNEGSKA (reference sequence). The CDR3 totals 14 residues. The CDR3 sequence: CSAPTGWYQETQYF. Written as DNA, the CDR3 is TGCAGTGCCCCCACGGGGTGGTACCAAGAGACCCAGTACTTC.

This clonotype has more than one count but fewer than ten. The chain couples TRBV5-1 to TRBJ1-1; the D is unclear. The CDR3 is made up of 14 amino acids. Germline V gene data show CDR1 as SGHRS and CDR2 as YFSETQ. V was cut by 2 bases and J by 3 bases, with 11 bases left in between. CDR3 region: CASSLGRIDTEAFF. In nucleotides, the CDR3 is TGCGCCAGCAGCTTAGGGCGGATCGACACTGAAGCTTTCTTT.